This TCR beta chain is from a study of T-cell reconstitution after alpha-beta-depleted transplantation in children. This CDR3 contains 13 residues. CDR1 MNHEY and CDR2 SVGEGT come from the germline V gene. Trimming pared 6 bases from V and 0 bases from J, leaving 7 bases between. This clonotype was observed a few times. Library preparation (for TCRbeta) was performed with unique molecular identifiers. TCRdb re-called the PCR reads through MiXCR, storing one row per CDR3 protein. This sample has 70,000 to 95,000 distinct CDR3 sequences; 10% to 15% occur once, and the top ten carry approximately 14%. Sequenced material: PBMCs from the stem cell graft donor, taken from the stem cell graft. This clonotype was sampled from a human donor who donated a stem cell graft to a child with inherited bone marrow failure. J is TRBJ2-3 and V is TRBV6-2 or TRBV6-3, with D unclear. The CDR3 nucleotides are TGTGCCAGCAGACGATCTAGCACAGATACGCAGTATTTT. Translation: CASRRSSTDTQYF.